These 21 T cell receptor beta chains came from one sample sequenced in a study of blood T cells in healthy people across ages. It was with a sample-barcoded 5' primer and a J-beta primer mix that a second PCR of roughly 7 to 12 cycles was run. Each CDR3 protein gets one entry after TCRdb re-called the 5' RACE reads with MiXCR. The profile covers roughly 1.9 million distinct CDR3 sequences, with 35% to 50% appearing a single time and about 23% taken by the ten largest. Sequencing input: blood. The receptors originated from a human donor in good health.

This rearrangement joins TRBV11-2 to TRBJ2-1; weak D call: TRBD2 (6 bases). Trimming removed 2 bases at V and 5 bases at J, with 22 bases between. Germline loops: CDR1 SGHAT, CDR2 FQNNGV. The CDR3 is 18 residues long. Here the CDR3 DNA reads TGTGCCAGCAGCTTAAGTTGGAGGGAGATTCCGCCCGACAATGAGCAGTTCTTC. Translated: CASSLSWREIPPDNEQFF.

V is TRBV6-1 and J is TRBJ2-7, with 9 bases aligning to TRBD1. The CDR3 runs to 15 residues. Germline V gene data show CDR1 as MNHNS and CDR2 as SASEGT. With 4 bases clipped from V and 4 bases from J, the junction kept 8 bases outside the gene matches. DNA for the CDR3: TGTGCCAGCAGTGTTCGGACAGGGGATTGGTACGAGCAGTACTTC. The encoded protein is CASSVRTGDWYEQYF.

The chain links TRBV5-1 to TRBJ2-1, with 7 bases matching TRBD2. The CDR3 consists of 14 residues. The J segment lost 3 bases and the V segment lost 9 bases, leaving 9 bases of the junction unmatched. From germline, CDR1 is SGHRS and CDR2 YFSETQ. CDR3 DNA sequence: TGCGCCACCAGTGGGGGGGGGAGCTACAATGAGCAGTTCTTC. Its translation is CATSGGGSYNEQFF.

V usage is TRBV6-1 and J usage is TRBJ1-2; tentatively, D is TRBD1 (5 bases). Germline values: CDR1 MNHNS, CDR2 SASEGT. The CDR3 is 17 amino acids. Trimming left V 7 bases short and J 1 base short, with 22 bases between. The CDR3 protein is CASTSPLGRILNYGYTF. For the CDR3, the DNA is TGTGCCAGCACCTCACCCCTGGGACGGATTCTTAACTATGGCTACACCTTC.

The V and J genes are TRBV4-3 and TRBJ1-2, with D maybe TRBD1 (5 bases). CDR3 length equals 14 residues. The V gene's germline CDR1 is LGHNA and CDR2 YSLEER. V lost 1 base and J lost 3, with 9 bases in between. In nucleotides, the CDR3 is TGCGCCAGCAGCCAAGCGGGACGGTACTATGGCTACACCTTC. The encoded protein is CASSQAGRYYGYTF.

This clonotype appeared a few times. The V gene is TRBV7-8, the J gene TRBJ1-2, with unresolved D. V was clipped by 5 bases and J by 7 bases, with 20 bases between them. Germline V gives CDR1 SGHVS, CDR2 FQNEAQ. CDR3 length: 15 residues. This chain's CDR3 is CASSPRRSRWGGYTF. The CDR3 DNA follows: TGTGCCAGCAGCCCACGACGTAGCCGGTGGGGTGGCTACACCTTC.

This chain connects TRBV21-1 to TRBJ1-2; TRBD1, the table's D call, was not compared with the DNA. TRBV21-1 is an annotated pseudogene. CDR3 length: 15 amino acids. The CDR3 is CASTARGDSTYGYTF. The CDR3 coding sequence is TGTGCCAGCACCGCCCGGGGGGACAGCACCTATGGCTACACCTTC.

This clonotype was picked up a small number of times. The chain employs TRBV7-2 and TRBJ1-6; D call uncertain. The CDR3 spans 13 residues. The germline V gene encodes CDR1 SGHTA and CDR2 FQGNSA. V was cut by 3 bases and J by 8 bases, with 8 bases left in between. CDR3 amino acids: CASSFSGDSPLHF. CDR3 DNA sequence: TGTGCCAGCAGCTTTTCGGGAGATTCACCCCTCCACTTT.

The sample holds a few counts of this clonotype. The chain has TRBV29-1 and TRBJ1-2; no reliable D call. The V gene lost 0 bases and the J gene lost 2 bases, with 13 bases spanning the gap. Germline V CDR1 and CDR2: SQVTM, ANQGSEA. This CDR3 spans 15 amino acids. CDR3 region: CSVEEEKEFNYGYTF. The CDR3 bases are TGCAGCGTTGAAGAGGAGAAAGAATTCAACTATGGCTACACCTTC.

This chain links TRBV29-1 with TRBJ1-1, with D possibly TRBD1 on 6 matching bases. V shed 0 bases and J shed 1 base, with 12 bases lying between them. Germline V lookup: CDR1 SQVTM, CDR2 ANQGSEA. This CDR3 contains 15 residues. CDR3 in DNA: TGCAGCGTTGAAGATTCTGGGGGCGCGAACACTGAAGCTTTCTTT. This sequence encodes CSVEDSGGANTEAFF. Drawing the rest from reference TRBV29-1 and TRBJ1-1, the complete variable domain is SAVISQKPSRDICQRGTSLTIQCQVDSQVTMMFWYRQQPGQSLTLIATANQGSEATYESGFVIDKFPISRPNLTFSTLTVSNMSPEDSSIYLCSVEDSGGANTEAFFGQGTRLTVV.

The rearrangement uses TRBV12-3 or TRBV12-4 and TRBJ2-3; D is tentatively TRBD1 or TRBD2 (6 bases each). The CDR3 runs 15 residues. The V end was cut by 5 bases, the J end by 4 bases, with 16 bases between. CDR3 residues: CASSPPGAFADTQYF. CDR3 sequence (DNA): TGTGCCAGCAGTCCCCCGGGGGCCTTCGCAGATACGCAGTATTTT.

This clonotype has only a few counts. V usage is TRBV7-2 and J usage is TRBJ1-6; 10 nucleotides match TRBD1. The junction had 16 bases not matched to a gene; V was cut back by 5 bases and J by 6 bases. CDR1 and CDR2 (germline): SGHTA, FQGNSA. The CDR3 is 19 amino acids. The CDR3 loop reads CASSPHIRLGTGANSPLHF. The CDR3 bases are TGTGCCAGCAGCCCCCATATCCGTCTGGGGACAGGGGCTAATTCACCCCTCCACTTT.

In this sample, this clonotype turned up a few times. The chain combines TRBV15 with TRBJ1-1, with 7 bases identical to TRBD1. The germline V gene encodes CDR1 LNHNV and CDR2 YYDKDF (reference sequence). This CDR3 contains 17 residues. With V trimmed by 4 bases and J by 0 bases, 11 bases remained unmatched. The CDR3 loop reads CATSTSTGPVMNTEAFF. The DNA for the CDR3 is TGTGCCACCAGCACTTCGACAGGGCCCGTGATGAACACTGAAGCTTTCTTT. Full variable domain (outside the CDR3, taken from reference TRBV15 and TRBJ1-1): DAMVIQNPRYQVTQFGKPVTLSCSQTLNHNVMYWYQQKSSQAPKLLFHYYDKDFNNEADTPDNFQSRRPNTSFCFLDIRSPGLGDTAMYLCATSTSTGPVMNTEAFFGQGTRLTVV.

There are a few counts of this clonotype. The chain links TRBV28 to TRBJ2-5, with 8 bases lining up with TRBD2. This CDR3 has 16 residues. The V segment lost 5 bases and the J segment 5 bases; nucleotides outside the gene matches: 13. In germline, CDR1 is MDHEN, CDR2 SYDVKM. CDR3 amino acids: CASSILAGSGAETQYF. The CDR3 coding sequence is TGTGCCAGCAGTATTTTAGCGGGGTCAGGGGCGGAGACCCAGTACTTC.

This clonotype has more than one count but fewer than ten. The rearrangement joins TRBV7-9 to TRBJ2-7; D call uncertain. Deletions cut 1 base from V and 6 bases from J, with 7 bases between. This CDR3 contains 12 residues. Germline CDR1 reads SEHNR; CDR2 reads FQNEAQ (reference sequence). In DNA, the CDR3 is TGTGCCAGCAGCTTAGAGCGTCTCGAGCAGTACTTC. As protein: CASSLERLEQYF.

This CDR3 is CASSLPGARSPLHF. For the CDR3, the DNA is TGTGCCAGCAGCTTACCAGGGGCTCGTTCACCCCTCCACTTT. J is TRBJ1-6 and V is TRBV7-9; tentative D call: TRBD1 (6 bases). Trimming removed 2 bases from V and 9 bases from J, with 11 bases in between. There are 14 residues in the CDR3. Germline V gene data show CDR1 as SEHNR and CDR2 as FQNEAQ (reference sequence).

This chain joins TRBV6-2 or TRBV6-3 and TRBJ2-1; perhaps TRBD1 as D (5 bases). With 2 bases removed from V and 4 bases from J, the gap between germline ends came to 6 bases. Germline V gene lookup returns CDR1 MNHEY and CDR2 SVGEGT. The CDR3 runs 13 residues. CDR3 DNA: TGTGCCAGCAGTTACGCAGGGTACAATGAGCAGTTCTTC. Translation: CASSYAGYNEQFF.

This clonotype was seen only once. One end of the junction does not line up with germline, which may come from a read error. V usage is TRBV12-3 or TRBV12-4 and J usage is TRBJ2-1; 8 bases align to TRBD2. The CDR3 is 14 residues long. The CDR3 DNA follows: TGTGTCAGCAGATCGGGGGGGGTTTACAATGAGCAGTTCTTC. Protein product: CVSRSGGVYNEQFF.

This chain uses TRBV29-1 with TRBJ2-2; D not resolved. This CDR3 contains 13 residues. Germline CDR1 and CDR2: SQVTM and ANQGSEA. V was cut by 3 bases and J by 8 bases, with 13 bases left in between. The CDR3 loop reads CSVDIGSAGELFF. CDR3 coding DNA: TGCAGCGTTGACATCGGAAGTGCTGGGGAGCTGTTTTTT.

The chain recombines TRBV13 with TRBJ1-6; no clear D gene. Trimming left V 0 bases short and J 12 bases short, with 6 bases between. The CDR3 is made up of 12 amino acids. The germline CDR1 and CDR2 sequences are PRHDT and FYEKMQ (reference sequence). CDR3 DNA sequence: TGTGCCAGCAGCTTAGGGGACGAACCCCTCCACTTT. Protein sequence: CASSLGDEPLHF.

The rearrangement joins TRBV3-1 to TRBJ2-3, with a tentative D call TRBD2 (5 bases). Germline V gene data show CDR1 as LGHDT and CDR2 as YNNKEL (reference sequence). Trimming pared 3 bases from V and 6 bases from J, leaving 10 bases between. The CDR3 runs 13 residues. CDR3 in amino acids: CASSQRRLDTQYF. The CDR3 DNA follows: TGTGCCAGCAGCCAGCGGAGGTTGGATACGCAGTATTTT.